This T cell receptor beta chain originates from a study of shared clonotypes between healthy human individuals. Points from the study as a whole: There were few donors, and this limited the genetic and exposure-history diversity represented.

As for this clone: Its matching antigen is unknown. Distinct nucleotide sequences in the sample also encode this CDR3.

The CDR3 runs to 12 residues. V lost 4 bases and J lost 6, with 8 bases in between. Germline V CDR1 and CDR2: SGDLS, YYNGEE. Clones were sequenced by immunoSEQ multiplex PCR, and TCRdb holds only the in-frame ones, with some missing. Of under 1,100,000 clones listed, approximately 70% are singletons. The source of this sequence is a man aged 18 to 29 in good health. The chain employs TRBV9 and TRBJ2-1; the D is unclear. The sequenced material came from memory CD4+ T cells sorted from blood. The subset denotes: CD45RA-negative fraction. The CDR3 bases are TGTGCCAGCAGCCCCCGGAGCAATGAGCAGTTCTTC. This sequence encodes CASSPRSNEQFF.